This T cell receptor beta chain was documented in a study of T-cell reconstitution after alpha-beta-depleted transplantation in children. Overall study findings and caveats: T-cell counts and diversity at one year following transplant were attributed mainly to newly produced T cells. Several hundred expanded graft clones reportedly gave rise to the alpha-beta T cells present about two months after transplant. Surviving recipient T cells and intrathymic progenitors accounted for some patients' high TCRbeta diversity at day 60.

Details on this clonotype: Its specificity is unknown.

During its preparation, the TCRbeta library received unique molecular identifiers. Each CDR3 protein is one row after TCRdb ran MiXCR on the PCR reads. The table lists about 900,000 distinct CDR3 sequences, 25% to 30% of them singletons. V was shortened by 8 bases and J by 4 bases, with 17 bases between the two germline ends. This CDR3 region has 14 residues. Germline V lookup: CDR1 SGHVS, CDR2 FNYEAQ. The sequence was obtained from a boy under three years old who had a stem cell transplant for SCID, so the T cells may come from the graft donor. The chain has TRBV7-6 and TRBJ1-1; D uncertain. This sample comprised PBMCs, mostly from graft donor cells, obtained 360 days after TCRalphabeta/CD19-depleted stem cell transplant. The CDR3: CASAPRGEGTEAFF. The CDR3 region has the DNA TGTGCCAGCGCCCCGCGGGGTGAAGGCACTGAAGCTTTCTTT. Combining the CDR3 with reference TRBV7-6 and TRBJ1-1 gives the whole variable domain GAGVSQSPRYKVTKRGQDVALRCDPISGHVSLYWYRQALGQGPEFLTYFNYEAQQDKSGLPNDRFSAERPEGSISTLTIQRTEQRDSAMYRCASAPRGEGTEAFFGQGTRLTVV.